The 27 T cell receptor beta chains below all came from one sample that was sequenced in a study of T-cell memory formation after mild COVID-19. In TCRdb, the 5' RACE reads were re-called with MiXCR into one record per CDR3 protein. The sample lists a few hundred thousand distinct CDR3 sequences, more than 15% occurring once. The sample comprised PBMCs or a T cell subset sorted from them (not recorded which). The origin of the receptors is a man in his late teens or twenties who had mild COVID-19 (a few samples of this study predate the infection). Cell type and time point are not known.

The chain links TRBV9 to TRBJ2-7; D ambiguous. Between the trimmed V and J ends, which lost 0 bases and 1 base, there was a span of 5 bases. The CDR3 consists of 13 residues. Germline CDR1 SGDLS, CDR2 YYNGEE. As DNA, the CDR3 is TGTGCCAGCAGCGTAGATGGTTCCTACGAGCAGTACTTC. This gives the protein CASSVDGSYEQYF.

V gene TRBV14 combines with J gene TRBJ2-3; 10 bases match TRBD2. V dropped 4 bases and J dropped 8; count of bases not matched to a gene: 12. Per the germline V gene, CDR1 is SGHDN and CDR2 is FVKESK. The CDR3 has 16 residues. The CDR3 region has the DNA TGTGCCAGCAGCCTTCTCGGGACAGCGGGGGGGCCTACGCAGTATTTT. Residues: CASSLLGTAGGPTQYF.

This clonotype was picked up a small number of times. The genes are TRBV11-2 and TRBJ1-1; 11 bases agree with TRBD1. There are 14 residues in the CDR3. The germline V gene encodes CDR1 SGHAT and CDR2 FQNNGV. Germline trimming cut 4 bases from V and 10 bases from J; bases unmatched to any gene: 8. CDR3 residues: CASSSGTGGSRAFF. The CDR3 coding sequence is TGTGCCAGCAGCTCAGGGACAGGGGGTAGCAGAGCTTTCTTT.

This clonotype was recorded a few times. This rearrangement joins TRBV7-2 to TRBJ2-1; the match to TRBD2 covers 10 bases. The ends lost 5 bases at V and 9 bases at J; junction bases unmatched: 10. Per the germline V gene, CDR1 is SGHTA and CDR2 is FQGNSA. The CDR3 runs to 15 residues. The CDR3 DNA reads TGTGCCAGCAGCAGAGTGGTAGCGGGGGGCCCTGAGCAGTTCTTC. Amino acid sequence: CASSRVVAGGPEQFF.

A few counts support this clonotype. V usage is TRBV4-1 and J usage is TRBJ2-7; the match to TRBD2 covers 13 bases. The CDR3 totals 21 residues. Germline V gives CDR1 MGHRA, CDR2 YSYEKL. V shed 5 bases, J shed 2 bases, and the junction held 21 bases outside the gene matches. CDR3 sequence (DNA): TGCGCCAGCAGCAACATGGGCTGGGGGACTAGCGGGGTTGCCTCAACCTACGAGCAGTACTTC. Translated, it gives CASSNMGWGTSGVASTYEQYF.

This clonotype was counted many times. This sequence joins TRBV6-1 and TRBJ1-1; no reliable D call. Trimming took off 8 bases at V and 5 bases at J, with 18 bases between the two ends. In germline, CDR1 is MNHNS, CDR2 SASEGT. There are 14 residues in the CDR3. The CDR3 region has the DNA TGTGCCAGCTTTTGGGGTTTAGGCGGAACTGAAGCTTTCTTT. Protein sequence: CASFWGLGGTEAFF.

V is TRBV5-1 and J is TRBJ2-7; 11 bases are shared with TRBD2. This CDR3 has 15 amino acids. Per the germline V gene, CDR1 is SGHRS and CDR2 is YFSETQ. V lost 0 bases to trimming and J lost 4 bases; unmatched junction nucleotides: 3. In DNA form, the CDR3 reads TGCGCCAGCAGCTTGGCTAGCGGGGGGTTATACGAGCAGTACGTC. Its protein is CASSLASGGLYEQYV.

In this sample, this clonotype turned up a few times. This chain joins TRBV10-1 and TRBJ1-1, with D unclear. CDR3 size: 13 residues. Germline CDR1 is WNHNN and CDR2 is SYGVQD (reference sequence). V was cut by 2 bases and J by 5 bases, with 9 bases left in between. The CDR3 spells CASSEERETEAFF. The CDR3 nucleotides read TGCGCCAGCAGTGAGGAAAGGGAAACTGAAGCTTTCTTT.

CDR3 nucleotides: TGTGCCAGCAGCTCAAGAACAGGGGCCCAAGGCACAGATACGCAGTATTTT. Its translation: CASSSRTGAQGTDTQYF. J is TRBJ2-3 and V is TRBV7-6, with 7 bases matching TRBD1. Trimming cost V 4 bases and J 1 base; bases outside gene matches: 11. Per the germline V gene, CDR1 is SGHVS and CDR2 is FNYEAQ. The length of the CDR3 is 17 residues.

CDR3 in DNA: TGTGCCAGCAGTTACTCCCCAGGGGTCAGTTATTCCACAGATACGCAGTATTTT. It specifies CASSYSPGVSYSTDTQYF. The gene calls are TRBV6-5 and TRBJ2-3; TRBD1 might be the D (6 bases). Trimming took off 0 bases at V and 2 bases at J, with 18 bases between the two ends. The CDR3 loop spans 18 amino acids. The germline V gene has CDR1 MNHEY and CDR2 SVGAGI.

This chain connects TRBV21-1 to TRBJ1-5. TRBV21-1 is flagged as a pseudogene. This CDR3 spans 14 amino acids. The CDR3: CASSAASTPQPQHF. For the CDR3, the DNA is TGTGCCAGCAGCGCCGCCTCGACCCCTCAGCCCCAGCATTTT.

This clonotype was seen a few times. The rearrangement links TRBV5-6 to TRBJ2-6, with D possibly being TRBD2 (5 bases). Germline V gives CDR1 SGHDT, CDR2 YYEEEE. This CDR3 has 16 amino acids. Trimming stripped 4 bases from V and 0 bases from J, with 11 bases between. CDR3 in amino acids: CASSPRRYSGANVLTF. Written as DNA, the CDR3 is TGTGCCAGCAGCCCTCGGAGGTACTCTGGGGCCAACGTCCTGACTTTC.

This clonotype was counted a few times. The chain uses TRBV4-3 and TRBJ2-5; TRBD1 matches at 11 bases. J gave up 7 bases and V 0 bases, and 4 bases lay outside the gene matches. Germline loops: CDR1 LGHNA, CDR2 YSLEER. This CDR3 has 15 amino acids. CDR3 in amino acids: CASSQDGTGGWTQYF. For the CDR3, the DNA is TGCGCCAGCAGCCAAGACGGGACAGGGGGATGGACCCAGTACTTC.

This clonotype was found a few times. The chain couples TRBV10-3 to TRBJ1-2, with D perhaps TRBD1 (6 bases). Trimming pared 3 bases from V and 4 bases from J, leaving 18 bases between. This CDR3 spans 16 amino acids. CDR1 and CDR2 from the germline V gene are ENHRY and SYGVKD. CDR3 region: CAISDFQGRDSYGYTF. DNA for the CDR3: TGTGCCATCAGTGATTTCCAGGGGCGAGACAGCTATGGCTACACCTTC.

The sample holds many counts of this clonotype. The chain employs TRBV6-2 or TRBV6-3 and TRBJ2-5; the match to TRBD2 covers 13 bases. V was pared by 4 bases and J by 2 bases, with 4 bases of the junction left unmatched. Germline V lookup: CDR1 MNHEY, CDR2 SVGEGT. This CDR3 spans 16 amino acids. The CDR3 is CASSSTSGGLQETQYF. CDR3 nucleotide sequence: TGTGCCAGCAGTTCGACTAGCGGGGGGTTACAAGAGACCCAGTACTTC.

This clonotype has a handful of counts. The rearrangement uses TRBV19 and TRBJ2-1; 7 bases are a match to TRBD2. The CDR3 spans 16 residues. Germline-derived CDR1 and CDR2 are LNHDA and SQIVND (reference sequence). After removal of 2 bases from V and 5 bases from J, the junction contained 9 bases not matched to a gene. The CDR3 bases are TGTGCCAGTAGTATAACCCCGAGCGGGGCGAACAATGAGCAGTTCTTC. Its protein product is CASSITPSGANNEQFF.

The chain joins TRBV6-6 to TRBJ2-3; D may match TRBD1 or TRBD2 (5 bases each). The germline gives CDR1 MNHNY, CDR2 SVGAGI (reference sequence). The CDR3 is made up of 14 amino acids. V was clipped by 8 bases and J by 2 bases, with 14 bases between them. CDR3 coding DNA: TGTGCCAGCGGGAGTAGGGGCAACACAGATACGCAGTATTTT. Its protein is CASGSRGNTDTQYF.

This clonotype was recorded at least ten times. This rearrangement joins TRBV5-6 to TRBJ1-6; D not resolved. The V gene lost 3 bases and the J gene lost 6 bases, with 10 bases spanning the gap. CDR3 length equals 14 residues. The V gene's germline CDR1 is SGHDT and CDR2 YYEEEE. The DNA for the CDR3 is TGTGCCAGCAGCTGGGAACGGCGTAATTCACCCCTCCACTTT. This translates into CASSWERRNSPLHF.

The chain recombines TRBV19 with TRBJ1-5; possibly TRBD1 for D (5 bases). The V gene lost 0 bases and the J gene lost 6 bases, with 18 bases spanning the gap. Germline V gene lookup returns CDR1 LNHDA and CDR2 SQIVND (reference sequence). The CDR3 loop spans 17 amino acids. The CDR3 region is CASSIDLPQGLSQPQHF. CDR3 in DNA: TGTGCCAGTAGTATAGATCTGCCCCAGGGTTTAAGTCAGCCCCAGCATTTT.

This clonotype was recorded a few times. This chain links TRBV6-5 with TRBJ2-2, with TRBD1 matching over 7 bases. Germline CDR1 reads MNHEY; CDR2 reads SVGAGI. This CDR3 comprises 16 residues. V lost 0 bases and J lost 1; bases outside the gene matches: 2. Written as DNA, the CDR3 is TGTGCCAGCAGTTACTCGAGGACAGGGAACACCGGGGAGCTGTTTTTT. Amino acid sequence: CASSYSRTGNTGELFF.

This clonotype has just a few counts. The chain joins TRBV5-4 to TRBJ1-2; D not certain. The CDR3 contains 16 residues. V was pared by 2 bases and J by 0 bases, with 14 bases between. Germline V CDR1 and CDR2: SGHNT, YYREEE (reference sequence). This chain's CDR3 is CASSLWTEMANYGYTF. CDR3 coding DNA: TGTGCCAGCAGCTTATGGACGGAGATGGCTAACTATGGCTACACCTTC.

The rearrangement links TRBV29-1 to TRBJ1-2; no clear D. With 6 bases removed from V and 8 bases from J, the gap between germline ends came to 16 bases. Germline V gene sequence: CDR1 SQVTM, CDR2 ANQGSEA. The CDR3 has 12 residues. CDR3: CSVTGPAGGYTF. The CDR3 bases are TGCAGCGTCACCGGCCCCGCCGGGGGCTACACCTTC.

The genes are TRBV29-1 and TRBJ2-2, with D possibly matching TRBD1 (5 bases). Trimming cost V 7 bases and J 7 bases, with 16 bases left between them. Germline CDR1 SQVTM, CDR2 ANQGSEA. The CDR3 runs 13 residues. The CDR3 nucleotides read TGCAGCGCTCTGACAGCCCCAATCGGGGAGCTGTTTTTT. Translated: CSALTAPIGELFF.

This clonotype was seen at least ten times. The V and J genes are TRBV7-6 and TRBJ1-5; D is unclear. V lost 1 base and J lost 0, with 10 bases in between. Per germline, CDR1 SGHVS and CDR2 FNYEAQ. CDR3 length equals 16 residues. The CDR3 bases are TGTGCCAGCAGCTTAGGGTCGGGTTATAGCAATCAGCCCCAGCATTTT. Its translation is CASSLGSGYSNQPQHF.

For the CDR3, the DNA is TGTGCCAGCTCCCAAGGGCGGCACAATCAGCCCCAGCATTTT. Translated, it gives CASSQGRHNQPQHF. The gene calls are TRBV28 and TRBJ1-5; D not certain. The CDR3 is 14 residues long. The V and J ends lost 8 bases and 3 bases respectively, with 14 bases between them. From germline, CDR1 is MDHEN and CDR2 SYDVKM.

The chain joins TRBV12-5 to TRBJ2-3; D possibly corresponds to TRBD2 (6 bases). This CDR3 spans 13 amino acids. Trimming removed 10 bases at V and 4 bases at J, with 15 bases between. The germline gives CDR1 LGHNT, CDR2 FRNRAP. The CDR3 loop reads CATGTLHSDTQYF. The DNA for the CDR3 is TGTGCTACTGGGACTCTACATTCAGATACGCAGTATTTT. The complete variable domain, with remaining parts taken from reference TRBV12-5 and TRBJ2-3, reads DARVTQTPRHKVTEMGQEVTMRCQPILGHNTVFWYRQTMMQGLELLAYFRNRAPLDDSGMPKDRFSAEMPDATLATLKIQPSEPRDSAVYFCATGTLHSDTQYFGPGTRLTVL.

This clonotype was seen only a few times. V is TRBV13 and J is TRBJ2-1; either TRBD1 or TRBD2 may supply D (7 bases each). The germline CDR1 and CDR2 sequences are PRHDT and FYEKMQ (reference sequence). With 8 bases removed from V and 2 bases from J, the gap between germline ends came to 16 bases. The CDR3 consists of 15 residues. CDR3 DNA sequence: TGTGCCAGCCGCAGGGGGGGCTCGACCTACAATGAGCAGTTCTTC. Protein: CASRRGGSTYNEQFF.